The text below deals with one T cell receptor (beta chain). Its antigen is still unknown. The CDR3 covers 11 residues. Trimming stripped 3 bases from V and 4 bases from J, with 4 bases between. From germline, CDR1 is DFQATT and CDR2 SNEGSKA (reference sequence). Clones were read by immunoSEQ multiplex PCR, and TCRdb kept only the in-frame ones, dropping some. Here the sample spans under 30,000 clones, around 70% being singletons. This specimen comes from a study of early stage breast cancer tumors. Study-wide results and caveats: Most shared enriched TCRB sequences were commonly generated ones. Compared with adjacent normal breast tissue, tumors showed around 2.5-fold greater T cell density and higher clonality. Tumor and normal breast were distinguished via blood comparison in about 90% of the 16 patients.

The chain links TRBV20-1 to TRBJ2-1; no firm D call. What was sequenced was blood. The receptor was derived from a person in their fifties with breast cancer. The CDR3 DNA sequence: TGCAGTGCTAGTCGTTACAATGAGCAGTTCTTC. Translated: CSASRYNEQFF.